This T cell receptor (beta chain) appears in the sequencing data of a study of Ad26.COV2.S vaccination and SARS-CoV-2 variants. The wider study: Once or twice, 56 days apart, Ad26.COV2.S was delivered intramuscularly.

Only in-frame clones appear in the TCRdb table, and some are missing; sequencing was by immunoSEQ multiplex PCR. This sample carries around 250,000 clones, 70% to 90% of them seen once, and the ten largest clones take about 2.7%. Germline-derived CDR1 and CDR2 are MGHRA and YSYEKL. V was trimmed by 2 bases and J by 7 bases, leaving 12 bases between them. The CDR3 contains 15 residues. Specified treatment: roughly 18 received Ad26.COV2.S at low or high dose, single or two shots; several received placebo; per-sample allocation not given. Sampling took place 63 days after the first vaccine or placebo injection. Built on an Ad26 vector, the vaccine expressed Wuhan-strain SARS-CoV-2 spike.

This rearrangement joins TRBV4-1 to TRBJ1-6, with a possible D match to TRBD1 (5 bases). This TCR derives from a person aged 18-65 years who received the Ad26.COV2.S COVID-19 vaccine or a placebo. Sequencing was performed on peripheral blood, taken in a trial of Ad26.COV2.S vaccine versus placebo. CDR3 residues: CASSQMGGRNSPLHF. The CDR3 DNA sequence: TGCGCCAGCAGCCAAATGGGGGGGAGGAATTCACCCCTCCACTTT.